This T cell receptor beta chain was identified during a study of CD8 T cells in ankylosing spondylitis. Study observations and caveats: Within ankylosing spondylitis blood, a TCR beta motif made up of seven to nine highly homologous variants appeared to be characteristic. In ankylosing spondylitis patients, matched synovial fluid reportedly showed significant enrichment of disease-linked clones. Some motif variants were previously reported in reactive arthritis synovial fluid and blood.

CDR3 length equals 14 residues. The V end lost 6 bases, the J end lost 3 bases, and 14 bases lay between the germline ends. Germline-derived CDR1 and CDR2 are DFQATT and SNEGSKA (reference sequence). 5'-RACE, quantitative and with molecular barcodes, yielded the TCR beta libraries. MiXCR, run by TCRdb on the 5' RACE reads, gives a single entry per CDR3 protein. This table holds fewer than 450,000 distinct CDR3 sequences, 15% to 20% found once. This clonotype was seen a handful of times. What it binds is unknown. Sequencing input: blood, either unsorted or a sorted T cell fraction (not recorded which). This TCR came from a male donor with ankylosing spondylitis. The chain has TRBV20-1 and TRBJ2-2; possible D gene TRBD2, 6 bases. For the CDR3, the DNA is TGCAGTGCCAAAGGGACTTGGGACACCGGGGAGCTGTTTTTT. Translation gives CSAKGTWDTGELFF.